This T cell receptor beta chain was sequenced in a study of response to subunit inactivated influenza vaccine. Notes on the study in general: Researchers suggested that each seasonal influenza vaccination recruits few new T cells.

In the case of this clonotype: No antigen is known for it.

Each CDR3 protein is one row after TCRdb ran MiXCR on the RT-PCR reads. Of about 620,000 distinct CDR3 sequences in the sample, roughly 10% were seen once. The sequenced sample was PBMCs from blood, obtained on the day of vaccination. This receptor was taken from a man aged 45-65 years who received an inactivated influenza vaccine.

In DNA, the CDR3 is TGTGCCAGCAGTTACCAGCGGGGGGCCCTAGATGGTACCGGGGAGCTGTTTTTT. Its protein product is CASSYQRGALDGTGELFF. The rearrangement uses TRBV6-2 or TRBV6-3 and TRBJ2-2; TRBD2 aligns across 9 bases. The germline CDR1 and CDR2 sequences are MNHEY and SVGEGT. J lost 5 bases, V lost 2 bases, and 12 bases had no gene match. The CDR3 length is 18 residues.